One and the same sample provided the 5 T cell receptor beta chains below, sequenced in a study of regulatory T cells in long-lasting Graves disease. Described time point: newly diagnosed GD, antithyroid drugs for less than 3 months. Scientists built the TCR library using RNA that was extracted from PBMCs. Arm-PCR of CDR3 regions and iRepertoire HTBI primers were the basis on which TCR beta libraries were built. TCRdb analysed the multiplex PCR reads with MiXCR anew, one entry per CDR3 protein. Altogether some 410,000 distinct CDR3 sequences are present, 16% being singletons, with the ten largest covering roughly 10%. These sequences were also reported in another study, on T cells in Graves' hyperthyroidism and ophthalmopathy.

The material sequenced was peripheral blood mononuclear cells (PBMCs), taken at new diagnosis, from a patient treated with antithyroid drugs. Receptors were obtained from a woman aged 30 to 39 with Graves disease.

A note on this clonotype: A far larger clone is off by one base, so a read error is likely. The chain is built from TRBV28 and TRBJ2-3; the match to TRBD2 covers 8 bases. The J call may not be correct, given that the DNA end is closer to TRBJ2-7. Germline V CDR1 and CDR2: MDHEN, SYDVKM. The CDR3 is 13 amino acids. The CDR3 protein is CASTRGRSDEQYF. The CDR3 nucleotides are TGTGCCAGCACGCGCGGGAGGAGCGACGAGCAGTACTTC.

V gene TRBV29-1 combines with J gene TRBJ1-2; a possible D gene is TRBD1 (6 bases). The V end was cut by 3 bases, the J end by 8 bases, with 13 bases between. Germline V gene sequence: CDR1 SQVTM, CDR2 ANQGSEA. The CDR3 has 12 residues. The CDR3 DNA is TGCAGCGTTGAGGGGGGGGCTGGCGGCTACACCTTC. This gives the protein CSVEGGAGGYTF.

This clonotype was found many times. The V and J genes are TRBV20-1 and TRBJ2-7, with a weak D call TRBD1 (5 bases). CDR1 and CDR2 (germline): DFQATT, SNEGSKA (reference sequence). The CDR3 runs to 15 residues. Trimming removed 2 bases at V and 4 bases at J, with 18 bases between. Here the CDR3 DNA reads TGCAGTGCTAGACTTAAGGGGCGGTTGCTTTACGAGCAGTACTTC. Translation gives CSARLKGRLLYEQYF.

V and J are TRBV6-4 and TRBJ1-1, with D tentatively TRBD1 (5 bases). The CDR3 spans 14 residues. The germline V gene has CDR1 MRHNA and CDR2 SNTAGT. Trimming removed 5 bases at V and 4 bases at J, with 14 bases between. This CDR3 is CASSQHQGGTEAFF. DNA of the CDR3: TGTGCCAGCAGTCAACACCAGGGAGGCACTGAAGCTTTCTTT.

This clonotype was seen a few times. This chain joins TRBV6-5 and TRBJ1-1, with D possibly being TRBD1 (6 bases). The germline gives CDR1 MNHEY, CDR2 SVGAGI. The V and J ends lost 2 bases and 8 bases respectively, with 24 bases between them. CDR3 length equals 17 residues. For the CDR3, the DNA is TGTGCCAGCAGTTACCCTAGCCCGGGACACCCAGGTTTAGAAGCTTTCTTT. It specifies CASSYPSPGHPGLEAFF.